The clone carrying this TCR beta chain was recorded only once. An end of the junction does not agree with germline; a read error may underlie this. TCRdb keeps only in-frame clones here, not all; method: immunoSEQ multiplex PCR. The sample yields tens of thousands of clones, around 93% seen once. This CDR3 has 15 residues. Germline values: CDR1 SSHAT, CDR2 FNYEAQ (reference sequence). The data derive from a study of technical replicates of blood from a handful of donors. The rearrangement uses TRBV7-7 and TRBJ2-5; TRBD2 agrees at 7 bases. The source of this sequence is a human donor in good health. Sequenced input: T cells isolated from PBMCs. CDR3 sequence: CASSGNPGIQETQYF. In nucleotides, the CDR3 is TGTGCTAGCAGCGGGAACCCCGGGATCCAAGAGACCCAGTACTTC.